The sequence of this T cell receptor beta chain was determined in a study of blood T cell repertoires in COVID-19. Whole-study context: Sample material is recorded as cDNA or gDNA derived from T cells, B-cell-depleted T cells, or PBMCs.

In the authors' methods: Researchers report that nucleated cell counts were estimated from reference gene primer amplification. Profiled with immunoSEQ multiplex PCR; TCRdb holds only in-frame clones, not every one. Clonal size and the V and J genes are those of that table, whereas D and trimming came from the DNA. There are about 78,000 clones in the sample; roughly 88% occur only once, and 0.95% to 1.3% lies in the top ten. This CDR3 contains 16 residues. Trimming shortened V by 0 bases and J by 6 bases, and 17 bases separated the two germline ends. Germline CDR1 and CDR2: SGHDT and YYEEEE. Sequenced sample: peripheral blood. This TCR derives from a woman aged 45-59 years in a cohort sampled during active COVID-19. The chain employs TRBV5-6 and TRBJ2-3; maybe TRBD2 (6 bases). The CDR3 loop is CASSLGSGRARDTQYF. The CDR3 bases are TGTGCCAGCAGCTTGGGTTCCGGGAGAGCCAGGGATACGCAGTATTTT.